The TCR beta chain described here comes from a study of blood T cell repertoires in COVID-19. Study-level background: Sites across the United States, Italy and Spain contributed samples from acute and convalescent COVID-19. T cells, B-cell-depleted T cells, or PBMCs supplied cDNA or gDNA.

Authors' processing steps: Using reference gene primer amplification, nucleated cell counts were estimated. Profiled with immunoSEQ multiplex PCR; TCRdb holds only in-frame clones, not every one. V and J calls and clone size are as listed in that table; D and trimming were resolved from the DNA. The sample includes about 280,000 clones, 89% of them seen just once. CDR3 length: 12 residues. CDR1 KGHSH and CDR2 LQKENI come from the germline V gene. Deletions cut 6 bases from V and 6 bases from J, with 12 bases between. Sample: peripheral blood. The V gene is TRBV18, the J gene TRBJ2-7, with a weak D call TRBD1 (5 bases). The receptor was isolated from a man aged 45-65 years with acute or convalescent COVID-19. The CDR3 region has the DNA TGTGCCAGCTCGGTACAGGTGGGCGAGCAGTACTTC. Encoded protein: CASSVQVGEQYF.